A single sample is the source of the 22 T cell receptor beta chains below, sequenced in a study of naive and memory T cell subsets. Study findings and constraints: Naive repertoires, especially CD8, held a few larger clonotypes, possibly memory cells re-expressing CD45RA.

The beta constant-region primer was an equimolar mix of two oligonucleotides covering TRBC1 and TRBC2. Ligated cDNA was amplified by four rounds of PCR with nested alpha and beta constant-region primers and SP2. TCRdb independently ran MiXCR on the UMI-ligation and nested PCR reads; one entry per CDR3 protein. This sample has about 90,000 distinct CDR3 sequences, with 10% to 12% found just once. These receptors' targets are unknown. Sequenced material: naive CD4+ T cells from blood. These receptors were collected from a human donor in good health.

Only a few counts were recorded for this clonotype. The gene calls are TRBV20-1 and TRBJ2-3, with 7 bases that match TRBD2. CDR1 is DFQATT and CDR2 is SNEGSKA in the germline V gene (reference sequence). With V trimmed by 3 bases and J by 3 bases, 3 bases remained unmatched. The CDR3 consists of 13 residues. This CDR3 reads CSASGGGTDTQYF. The CDR3 nucleotides read TGCAGTGCTAGCGGCGGGGGAACAGATACGCAGTATTTT.

This clonotype appeared many times. The J gene is TRBJ2-2, the V gene TRBV20-1; 8 bases map to TRBD2. Germline trimming cut 4 bases from V and 3 bases from J; bases unmatched to any gene: 7. This CDR3 contains 15 residues. CDR1 and CDR2 from the germline V gene are DFQATT and SNEGSKA (reference sequence). CDR3 nucleotide sequence: TGCAGTGCTACCCCGGATAGCGGGGACACCGGGGAGCTGTTTTTT. Protein sequence: CSATPDSGDTGELFF.

This clonotype was seen only a few times. CDR3 DNA sequence: TGTGCCAGCAGCTCTGGAGAGAGGGGGCTTGGGGCACAAGAGACCCAGTACTTC. Its protein product is CASSSGERGLGAQETQYF. The chain uses TRBV7-2 and TRBJ2-5, with TRBD1 matching 7 bases. The trim removed 4 bases at V and 2 bases at J, leaving 16 bases unmatched. The CDR3 runs 18 residues. Germline V gene data show CDR1 as SGHTA and CDR2 as FQGNSA.

V is TRBV18 and J is TRBJ2-3, with 10 bases matching TRBD2. The CDR3 extends over 16 amino acids. Trimming removed 5 bases from V and 1 base from J; junction bases left unmatched: 6. Germline CDR1 is KGHSH and CDR2 is LQKENI. CDR3 loop: CASSARTSGGTDTQYF. The CDR3 DNA reads TGTGCCAGCTCAGCCCGGACTAGCGGTGGCACAGATACGCAGTATTTT.

This clonotype has a count of ten or more. This rearrangement joins TRBV5-1 to TRBJ2-2, with D perhaps matching TRBD1 (6 bases). V was trimmed by 3 bases and J by 3 bases, leaving 15 bases between them. The CDR3 spans 16 residues. Germline lookup yields CDR1 SGHRS and CDR2 YFSETQ. CDR3 DNA: TGCGCCAGCAGCTCGGGACACTTCCTCGACACCGGGGAGCTGTTTTTT. Amino acids: CASSSGHFLDTGELFF.

V and J are TRBV5-4 and TRBJ1-1; 7 bases map to TRBD1. V was clipped by 5 bases and J by 0 bases; unmatched bases: 4. The CDR3 covers 14 residues. CDR1 is SGHNT, CDR2 YYREEE, per germline (reference sequence). CDR3 region: CASRLQGLNTEAFF. The CDR3 DNA follows: TGTGCCAGCAGACTACAGGGGTTGAACACTGAAGCTTTCTTT.

The chain joins TRBV12-3 or TRBV12-4 to TRBJ2-2; TRBD2 is a possible D gene (5 bases). The CDR3 contains 14 residues. The V end was cut by 0 bases, the J end by 8 bases, with 10 bases between. This CDR3 reads CASSLAWEYGELFF. CDR3 nucleotide sequence: TGTGCCAGCAGTTTAGCCTGGGAGTATGGGGAGCTGTTTTTT.

The chain is built from TRBV7-2 and TRBJ2-1, with unresolved D. The germline CDR1 and CDR2 sequences are SGHTA and FQGNSA. V was trimmed by 3 bases and J by 9 bases, leaving 6 bases between them. The CDR3 covers 11 residues. CDR3 sequence (DNA): TGTGCCAGCAGCTTTGGCCCTGAGCAGTTCTTC. Protein sequence: CASSFGPEQFF.

Many counts were recorded for this clonotype. V and J are TRBV3-1 and TRBJ2-1; 12 bases align to TRBD2. Per germline, CDR1 LGHDT and CDR2 YNNKEL (reference sequence). Trimming at V came to 4 bases and at J to 0 bases, leaving 1 base not matched to a gene. The CDR3 has 16 residues. As DNA, the CDR3 is TGTGCCAGCAGCCCGACTAGCGGGAGCTCCTACAATGAGCAGTTCTTC. Translation: CASSPTSGSSYNEQFF.

The table lists this clonotype with many counts. This chain links TRBV5-1 with TRBJ2-3; maybe TRBD2 (5 bases). The CDR3 covers 14 residues. The germline V gene has CDR1 SGHRS and CDR2 YFSETQ. Trimming took off 6 bases at V and 2 bases at J, with 13 bases between the two ends. In DNA form, the CDR3 reads TGCGCCAGCACGCGGGCGGACCCCACAGATACGCAGTATTTT. This codes for CASTRADPTDTQYF.

There are a few counts of this clonotype. The gene calls are TRBV5-1 and TRBJ2-2, with 10 bases that match TRBD2. Looked up from germline, CDR1 is SGHRS and CDR2 is YFSETQ. This CDR3 region has 19 residues. Losses at the gene ends were 4 bases for V and 4 bases for J; bases not matched to a gene: 16. Here the CDR3 reads CASSVGLAALPPGTGELFF. The CDR3 nucleotides read TGCGCCAGCAGCGTTGGACTAGCGGCCCTCCCCCCCGGCACCGGGGAGCTGTTTTTT.

This clonotype was recorded at least ten times. The junction departs from germline at one end; a sequencing error may be responsible. The J gene is TRBJ2-7, the V gene TRBV20-1, with 10 bases that match TRBD1. This CDR3 contains 15 residues. CDR1 and CDR2 (germline): DFQATT, SNEGSKA (reference sequence). The CDR3 bases are TGCAGTGCAAGAGATCCGGGGACAGGGGTCCACGAGCAGTACTTC. It specifies CSARDPGTGVHEQYF.

The chain combines TRBV5-1 with TRBJ1-6; D not certain. V was shortened by 4 bases and J by 7 bases, with 12 bases between the two germline ends. The CDR3 has 14 residues. Looked up from germline, CDR1 is SGHRS and CDR2 is YFSETQ. The CDR3 is CASSHDVYNSPLHF. In nucleotides, the CDR3 is TGCGCCAGCAGCCACGACGTGTACAATTCACCCCTCCACTTT.

This clonotype was seen repeatedly, ten times or more. The CDR3 nucleotides read TGCAGCTCCCAGACTGGGGGGTACGAGCAGTACTTC. This gives the protein CSSQTGGYEQYF. The V and J genes are TRBV29-1 and TRBJ2-7, with D possibly TRBD2 on 6 matching bases. Germline CDR1 SQVTM, CDR2 ANQGSEA. V lost 8 bases to trimming and J lost 4 bases, with 15 bases between them. CDR3 length equals 12 residues.

This clonotype was seen more than once but under ten times. The chain has TRBV20-1 and TRBJ2-5; 7 bases align to TRBD2. CDR1 and CDR2 (germline): DFQATT, SNEGSKA (reference sequence). Unmatched junction bases numbered 8, after V lost 0 bases and J lost 1 base. The length of the CDR3 is 16 residues. CDR3 coding DNA: TGCAGTGCTAGAGATGCCGCTAGCGGCTCCCAAGAGACCCAGTACTTC. Translating it yields CSARDAASGSQETQYF.

Written as DNA, the CDR3 is TGCAGCGTTTCATCAACAAATGGAAACACCATATATTTT. Translated, it gives CSVSSTNGNTIYF. The chain recombines TRBV29-1 with TRBJ1-3, with D unclear. The CDR3 has 13 amino acids. Germline V gene sequence: CDR1 SQVTM, CDR2 ANQGSEA. The ends were cut back, 5 bases at V and 3 bases at J, with 11 bases in the middle. The entire variable domain, with the rest obtained from reference TRBV29-1 and TRBJ1-3, is as follows: SAVISQKPSRDICQRGTSLTIQCQVDSQVTMMFWYRQQPGQSLTLIATANQGSEATYESGFVIDKFPISRPNLTFSTLTVSNMSPEDSSIYLCSVSSTNGNTIYFGEGSWLTVV.

Only a few counts were recorded for this clonotype. The chain has TRBV12-3 or TRBV12-4 and TRBJ2-7; D may be TRBD2 (6 bases). V lost 7 bases and J 3 bases, leaving 19 bases between the germline ends. The CDR3 extends over 15 amino acids. The CDR3 here is CASTPPGTDYYEQYF. Here the CDR3 DNA reads TGTGCCAGCACCCCTCCCGGGACTGACTACTACGAGCAGTACTTC.

This clonotype occurred a few times. This chain's CDR3 is CSVPWEGWDNEQFF. The CDR3 nucleotides read TGCAGTGTTCCCTGGGAAGGTTGGGACAATGAGCAGTTCTTC. V is TRBV20-1 and J is TRBJ2-1; D not certain. Trimming shortened V by 7 bases and J by 5 bases, and 18 bases separated the two germline ends. Germline V lookup: CDR1 DFQATT, CDR2 SNEGSKA (reference sequence). The CDR3 runs 14 residues.

This chain links TRBV5-1 with TRBJ2-3; 11 bases agree with TRBD2. Germline V lookup: CDR1 SGHRS, CDR2 YFSETQ. The length of the CDR3 is 17 residues. Unmatched junction bases numbered 8, after V lost 3 bases and J lost 2 bases. The CDR3 DNA sequence: TGCGCCAGCAGCTCGCCCCAACTAGCGGGGGCCACAGATACGCAGTATTTT. It yields the protein CASSSPQLAGATDTQYF. The full variable domain, in which reference TRBV5-1 and TRBJ2-3 provide the parts outside the CDR3, is KAGVTQTPRYLIKTRGQQVTLSCSPISGHRSVSWYQQTPGQGLQFLFEYFSETQRNKGNFPGRFSGRQFSNSRSEMNVSTLELGDSALYLCASSSPQLAGATDTQYFGPGTRLTVL.

The rearrangement links TRBV4-3 to TRBJ2-7; 9 bases match TRBD1. CDR1 is LGHNA and CDR2 is YSLEER in the germline V gene. V lost 0 bases, J lost 9 bases, and 12 bases stayed unmatched. The CDR3 is 16 amino acids. The CDR3 loop reads CASSQDLGTGRLAQYF. As DNA, the CDR3 is TGCGCCAGCAGCCAAGATCTTGGGACAGGGCGTTTGGCGCAGTACTTC.

This clonotype has only a few counts. The chain links TRBV20-1 to TRBJ1-2; D gene uncertain. Germline-derived CDR1 and CDR2 are DFQATT and SNEGSKA (reference sequence). The length of the CDR3 is 14 residues. V was cut by 3 bases and J by 6 bases, with 17 bases left in between. This CDR3 is CSARQLQLGNGYTF. As DNA, the CDR3 is TGCAGTGCTAGGCAGCTTCAGCTTGGAAATGGCTACACCTTC.

The V gene is TRBV14, the J gene TRBJ2-7, with D maybe TRBD2 (7 bases). CDR3 length equals 15 residues. Between the trimmed V and J ends, which lost 6 bases and 2 bases, there was a span of 17 bases. The V gene's germline CDR1 is SGHDN and CDR2 FVKESK. CDR3 loop: CASRPEGGLPYEQYF. The CDR3 bases are TGTGCCAGCAGGCCCGAAGGGGGACTACCCTACGAGCAGTACTTC.